Following are 17 T cell receptor beta chains from one sample sequenced in a study of OX40 agonist ivuxolimab in advanced cancers. The library was prepared using the immunoSEQ multiplex PCR assay. Imported from immuneACCESS, the table was reduced by TCRdb to in-frame sequences with V and J called. These copies leave out some clones; in studies compared against another copy, an unresolved V gene accounts for under half, and the cause of the remainder is not known. The sample has fewer than 65,000 clones on record, approximately 90% of them singletons. The ten largest clones represent about 1% of the sample. The starting material was CD4+ or CD8+ T cells sorted from blood, obtained in a trial of the OX40 agonist ivuxolimab. The receptor set was obtained from an adult with an advanced solid tumor such as melanoma, head and neck, liver or kidney cancer.

CDR3 in amino acids: CASSPLGGEGEKLFF. The CDR3 DNA reads as TGTGCCAGCAGTCCCCTGGGGGGCGAGGGTGAAAAACTGTTTTTT. V and J are TRBV28 and TRBJ1-4; TRBD1 is a possible D gene (6 bases). Trimming removed 5 bases at V and 7 bases at J, with 17 bases between. The CDR3 has 15 residues. CDR1 and CDR2 from the germline V gene are MDHEN and SYDVKM.

The chain uses TRBV5-1 and TRBJ2-6; no clear D gene. The CDR3 runs 15 residues. V lost 0 bases and J lost 2, with 6 bases in between. CDR1 and CDR2 (germline): SGHRS, YFSETQ. The CDR3 DNA sequence: TGCGCCAGCAGCTTGGATCTGGCTGGGGCCAACGTCCTGACTTTC. It encodes CASSLDLAGANVLTF.

The CDR3 region has the DNA TGTGCCAGCAGTGGGGACTTATACAATGAGCAGTTCTTC. Translating gives CASSGDLYNEQFF. V usage is TRBV5-5 and J usage is TRBJ2-1, with TRBD2 as a possible D gene (6 bases). CDR1 and CDR2 (germline): SGHKS, YYEKEE (reference sequence). This CDR3 region has 13 residues. Trimming shortened V by 5 bases and J by 4 bases, and 10 bases separated the two germline ends.

V is TRBV11-3 and J is TRBJ1-5; D call uncertain. The germline V gene has CDR1 SGHNT and CDR2 YENEEA. The CDR3 consists of 14 residues. Trimming removed 4 bases from V and 6 bases from J, with 13 bases in between. The CDR3 DNA reads TGTGCCAGCAGCTATTGGGGAGCGGGTCAGCCCCAGCATTTT. Translation: CASSYWGAGQPQHF.

The chain couples TRBV6-5 to TRBJ2-2; TRBD1 aligns across 7 bases. Trimming at V came to 8 bases and at J to 4 bases, leaving 4 bases not matched to a gene. Per germline, CDR1 MNHEY and CDR2 SVGAGI. This CDR3 contains 13 residues. Here the CDR3 reads CASQDRVTGELFF. CDR3 DNA: TGTGCCAGCCAAGACAGGGTCACCGGGGAGCTGTTTTTT.

There are a few counts of this clone. The chain uses TRBV11-2 and TRBJ2-7; 7 nucleotides align to TRBD2. This CDR3 contains 15 residues. CDR1 is SGHAT, CDR2 FQNNGV, per germline. V lost 4 bases and J lost 3; bases outside the gene matches: 9. This chain's CDR3 is CASSSSSGPNYEQYF. The CDR3 DNA is TGTGCCAGCAGCTCTTCTAGCGGACCAAACTACGAGCAGTACTTC.

The chain employs TRBV18 and TRBJ2-7; D might be TRBD1 (5 bases). CDR1 is KGHSH and CDR2 is LQKENI in the germline V gene. Trimming pared 6 bases from V and 7 bases from J, leaving 16 bases between. CDR3 length equals 13 residues. CDR3 nucleotide sequence: TGTGCCAGCTCCCAAACGCAGGGTAATGAGCAGTACTTC. It encodes CASSQTQGNEQYF.

V is TRBV18 and J is TRBJ2-1; D call uncertain. Trimming stripped 3 bases from V and 6 bases from J, with 9 bases between. The CDR3 is 13 amino acids. Germline V CDR1 and CDR2: KGHSH, LQKENI. The CDR3 region has the DNA TGTGCCAGCTCACCCTCGCAGGCCAATGAGCAGTTCTTC. It encodes CASSPSQANEQFF.

The chain employs TRBV18 and TRBJ2-5, with a weak D call TRBD1 (5 bases). The end of the DNA is better explained by TRBJ2-7, so the J call may be wrong. Germline-derived CDR1 and CDR2 are KGHSH and LQKENI. The CDR3 loop spans 14 amino acids. The CDR3 sequence is CASSPDSLLYEQYF. In nucleotides, the CDR3 is TGTGCCAGCTCACCAGACAGTCTCCTATACGAGCAGTACTTC.

V usage is TRBV5-4 and J usage is TRBJ2-3; 7 nucleotides align to TRBD2. This CDR3 is built from 14 residues. V lost 0 bases to trimming and J lost 6 bases; unmatched junction nucleotides: 4. Germline V CDR1 and CDR2: SGHNT, YYREEE (reference sequence). The CDR3 here is CASSLASGPDTQYF. CDR3 coding DNA: TGTGCCAGCAGCTTGGCTAGCGGCCCCGATACGCAGTATTTT.

In this sample, this clone turned up once. The chain is built from TRBV2 and TRBJ1-2; unclear D gene. CDR1 is SNHLY and CDR2 is FYNNEI in the germline V gene. Trimming stripped 3 bases from V and 2 bases from J, with 7 bases between. This CDR3 comprises 13 residues. The CDR3 protein is CASSDGGNYGYTF. The CDR3 region has the DNA TGTGCCAGCAGTGACGGAGGGAACTATGGCTACACCTTC.

The chain couples TRBV27 to TRBJ2-1; tentatively, D is TRBD1 or TRBD2 (5 bases each). Germline loops: CDR1 MNHEY, CDR2 SMNVEV (reference sequence). The CDR3 runs 19 residues. V gave up 5 bases and J gave up 6 bases, with 29 bases separating them. CDR3 DNA: TGTGCCAGCAGTCCCTCCCCGGTCCAGAGTGGGGGTAGGGGCAATGAGCAGTTCTTC. This codes for CASSPSPVQSGGRGNEQFF.

The chain employs TRBV5-4 and TRBJ2-3; the match to TRBD2 covers 10 bases. The CDR3 runs to 15 residues. V gave up 4 bases and J gave up 6 bases; unmatched junction bases: 8. Germline-derived CDR1 and CDR2 are SGHNT and YYREEE (reference sequence). CDR3 in DNA: TGTGCCAGCAGCGTCACTAGCGGGGCCCCCGATACGCAGTATTTT. Translating it yields CASSVTSGAPDTQYF.

The chain carries TRBV7-9 and TRBJ2-1; 9 nucleotides align to TRBD2. V was clipped by 4 bases and J by 8 bases; unmatched bases: 12. CDR1 and CDR2 (germline): SEHNR, FQNEAQ (reference sequence). CDR3 length: 16 amino acids. CDR3 DNA: TGTGCCAGCAGCTCGAAGGCGGGAGGGCCTCTCGATGAGCAGTTCTTC. This codes for CASSSKAGGPLDEQFF.

The CDR3: CASSLSRGDGYTF. Here the CDR3 DNA reads TGTGCCAGCAGCTTATCAAGGGGCGATGGCTACACCTTC. The V gene is TRBV7-3, the J gene TRBJ1-2; tentative D call: TRBD1 (5 bases). Per the germline V gene, CDR1 is SGHTA and CDR2 is FQGTGA. The V gene lost 2 bases and the J gene lost 6 bases, with 10 bases spanning the gap. The CDR3 has 13 amino acids.

This clone was recorded a few times. The V gene is TRBV5-1, the J gene TRBJ1-3; the D is unclear. CDR1 SGHRS and CDR2 YFSETQ come from the germline V gene. The CDR3 has 15 amino acids. Trimming cost V 0 bases and J 0 bases, with 7 bases left between them. The CDR3 spells CASSLEASSGNTIYF. The CDR3 DNA sequence: TGCGCCAGCAGCTTGGAGGCCAGCTCTGGAAACACCATATATTTT.

The genes are TRBV6-6 and TRBJ1-4, with a tentative D call TRBD1 (6 bases). Per the germline V gene, CDR1 is MNHNY and CDR2 is SVGAGI (reference sequence). Trimming shortened V by 2 bases and J by 5 bases, and 12 bases separated the two germline ends. This CDR3 comprises 15 residues. The CDR3 coding sequence is TGTGCCAGCAGTTACGACGGGGGGCAGAATGAAAAACTGTTTTTT. It is translated as CASSYDGGQNEKLFF.